The 9 T cell receptor beta chains in this list originate from one sample, sequenced in a study of T-cell memory formation after mild COVID-19 (TCRdb year 2021). Preparation of the library involved 5' RACE. Instrument used: Illumina NovaSeq 6000. The public reads were run again by TCRdb, first through fastp at Q25 and then through MiXCR, and only productive beta chains were kept. Identical CDR3 protein sequences are pooled into one entry, listed with their most common genes and DNA. This sample lists roughly 450,000 distinct CDR3 sequences; roughly 18% were detected once. Jointly, the top ten make up 9% to 15% of the sample. Sequences were obtained from PBMCs or a T cell subset sorted from them (not recorded which). These receptors were collected from an adult woman who had mild COVID-19 (a few samples of this study predate the infection). The sample titles of this study are shuffled in the database, so cell type and time point are left out; the donor was told from shared clones.

This chain joins TRBV20-1 and TRBJ2-7; possible D gene TRBD2, 6 bases. V lost 4 bases and J lost 3, with 13 bases in between. There are 13 residues in the CDR3. Germline V gene sequence: CDR1 DFQATT, CDR2 SNEGSKA (reference sequence). The CDR3 bases are TGCAGTGCTACCAGCGGGCATGGCTACGAGCAGTACTTC. It yields the protein CSATSGHGYEQYF.

This rearrangement joins TRBV2 to TRBJ2-4; 8 nucleotides match TRBD1. Germline lookup yields CDR1 SNHLY and CDR2 FYNNEI. The CDR3 consists of 12 residues. Germline trimming cut 6 bases from V and 14 bases from J; bases unmatched to any gene: 9. CDR3 sequence: CASRAGTGKEYF. The CDR3 coding sequence is TGTGCCAGCAGGGCCGGGACAGGAAAGGAGTACTTC.

CDR3 residues: CASSSDRGRRAFF. The CDR3 nucleotides read TGTGCCAGCAGTTCCGACAGGGGGCGGCGAGCTTTCTTT. The J gene is TRBJ1-1, the V gene TRBV12-3 or TRBV12-4, with 10 bases lining up with TRBD1. This CDR3 comprises 13 residues. V trimming: 4 bases; J trimming: 10 bases; junction bases outside the gene matches: 6.

This chain links TRBV20-1 with TRBJ2-7; possibly TRBD1 or TRBD2 for D (5 bases each). From germline, CDR1 is DFQATT and CDR2 SNEGSKA (reference sequence). Between the trimmed V and J ends, which lost 4 bases and 1 base, there was a span of 17 bases. The CDR3 has 15 amino acids. The CDR3 bases are TGCAGTGCTACAAACGCCGGGACGTCGTCCTACGAGCAGTACTTC. Its translation: CSATNAGTSSYEQYF.

The V call is TRBV7-3, the J call TRBJ2-1; a weak D match, TRBD1 (5 bases). V was trimmed by 1 base and J by 1 base, leaving 8 bases between them. The CDR3 runs to 15 residues. Germline loops: CDR1 SGHTA, CDR2 FQGTGA. The CDR3 nucleotides read TGTGCCAGCAGCTTAAAAGACAGTTCCTACAATGAGCAGTTCTTC. Protein: CASSLKDSSYNEQFF. Drawing the rest from reference TRBV7-3 and TRBJ2-1, the complete variable domain is GAGVSQTPSNKVTEKGKYVELRCDPISGHTALYWYRQSLGQGPEFLIYFQGTGAADDSGLPNDRFFAVRPEGSVSTLKIQRTERGDSAVYLCASSLKDSSYNEQFFGPGTRLTVL.

This clonotype was seen only a few times. The chain combines TRBV4-3 with TRBJ2-7, with TRBD2 matching over 8 bases. With 6 bases clipped from V and 0 bases from J, the junction kept 10 bases outside the gene matches. The CDR3 extends over 16 amino acids. Germline CDR1 is LGHNA and CDR2 is YSLEER. The CDR3 loop is CASRPTSGPSSYEQYF. In nucleotides, the CDR3 is TGCGCCAGCAGACCAACTAGCGGCCCGAGCTCCTACGAGCAGTACTTC.

Only a few counts were recorded for this clonotype. V gene TRBV24-1 combines with J gene TRBJ2-7; tentative D call: TRBD2 (6 bases). This CDR3 spans 16 amino acids. Germline assignment: CDR1 KGHDR and CDR2 SFDVKD. The V gene lost 3 bases and the J gene lost 0 bases, with 14 bases spanning the gap. Here the CDR3 DNA reads TGTGCCACCAGTGATCTCCACCGGGGGTCCTCCTACGAGCAGTACTTC. Encoded protein: CATSDLHRGSSYEQYF.

This clonotype was seen repeatedly, ten times or more. The chain combines TRBV24-1 with TRBJ2-1; no firm D call. From germline, CDR1 is KGHDR and CDR2 SFDVKD. Trimming pared 2 bases from V and 5 bases from J, leaving 15 bases between. The CDR3 totals 16 residues. CDR3 sequence: CATSDSTWQQNNEQFF. The CDR3 nucleotides read TGTGCCACCAGTGATTCAACCTGGCAGCAGAACAATGAGCAGTTCTTC.

The chain recombines TRBV7-9 with TRBJ1-6; a possible D gene is TRBD1 (5 bases). Trimming removed 4 bases from V and 5 bases from J, with 15 bases in between. CDR1 and CDR2 (germline): SEHNR, FQNEAQ (reference sequence). The length of the CDR3 is 16 residues. CDR3 sequence: CASSSKRGGNNSPLHF. DNA of the CDR3: TGTGCCAGCAGCTCAAAGAGGGGAGGAAATAATTCACCCCTCCACTTT.